This T cell receptor beta chain is from a study of naive and memory T cell subsets. Study conclusions and caveats: TCR counts from RNA may reflect activation-linked expression changes.

This clonotype occurred a few times. Its target is not known. This CDR3 is 17 amino acids long. CDR1 MNHEY and CDR2 SVGEGT come from the germline V gene. Unmatched junction bases numbered 10, after V lost 2 bases and J lost 2 bases. The beta constant-region primer was an equimolar mix of two oligonucleotides covering TRBC1 and TRBC2. The ligated cDNA underwent four PCR rounds using SP2 and nested alpha and beta constant-region primers. MiXCR was run by TCRdb on the UMI-ligation and nested PCR reads, yielding one entry per CDR3 protein. The sample lists fewer than 10,000 distinct CDR3 sequences, roughly 29% seen once, with around 59% in the top ten. Cells stained for CD3, CD4, CD8, CD45RA, CD27 and viability were sorted into four CD45RA/CD27 subsets.

This chain uses TRBV6-2 or TRBV6-3 with TRBJ2-3; 7 nucleotides align to TRBD1. This sequence originates from a human donor in good health. The sequencing sample was made of CD8+ TEMRA cells from blood. Subset here: effector memory re-expressing CD45RA, CD45RA+ CD27-. In nucleotides, the CDR3 is TGTGCCAGCAGTTACCCTAGGGGTACAGGGGTCACAGATACGCAGTATTTT. It translates to CASSYPRGTGVTDTQYF.